A selection of T cell receptor beta chains follows, all from one sample in a study of Graves' ophthalmopathy and Graves' hyperthyroidism. One entry per CDR3 protein results from TCRdb running MiXCR on the multiplex PCR reads. Of 200,000 to 250,000 distinct CDR3 sequences listed, approximately 21% were seen once; the top ten hold around two fifths. The sample comprised peripheral blood. All receptors derive from a woman aged 50 to 65 with Graves' ophthalmopathy. Both conserved end residues are part of each CDR3. Fields, in order: V gene, D gene, clone size, J gene, CDR3 protein, CDR3 DNA. The D gene is left open where the match is weak. Expanded clones are given a class, and other clones once, few, many or no size at all.

TRBV11-2	TRBD1	many	TRBJ1-6	CASSLGQGAVDSPLHF	TGTGCCAGCAGCCTAGGACAGGGGGCGGTGGATTCACCCCTCCACTTT
TRBV15	TRBD2	few	TRBJ2-5	CATSSSPGLAEETQYF	TGTGCCACCAGCAGCTCCCCGGGACTAGCGGAAGAGACCCAGTACTTC
TRBV12-3/TRBV12-4	TRBD1	many	TRBJ1-5	CASSPGQGFSQPQHF	TGTGCCAGCAGTCCGGGACAGGGCTTCAGTCAGCCCCAGCATTTT
TRBV6-1	-	many	TRBJ2-5	CASSELSGRAQETQYF	TGTGCCAGCAGTGAACTCTCTGGACGGGCTCAAGAGACCCAGTACTTC
TRBV20-1	TRBD1	many	TRBJ1-2	CSAFRDSGDYGYTF	TGCAGTGCTTTCCGGGACAGTGGAGACTATGGCTACACCTTC
TRBV19	-	few	TRBJ1-1	CASSPGPVSEAFF	TGTGCCAGTAGTCCGGGACCCGTCTCTGAAGCTTTCTTT
TRBV7-9	-	many	TRBJ2-7	CASSSALSSKREQYF	TGTGCCAGCAGCTCTGCACTGTCATCAAAGCGGGAGCAGTACTTC
TRBV12-3/TRBV12-4	TRBD1	many	TRBJ1-5	CASSLAGGVNQPQHF	TGTGCCAGCAGTTTAGCAGGGGGCGTCAATCAGCCCCAGCATTTT
TRBV5-1	-	many	TRBJ1-5	CASSEGNSNQPQHF	TGCGCCAGCAGCGAGGGAAATAGCAATCAGCCCCAGCATTTT
TRBV29-1	TRBD1	many	TRBJ2-7	CSGGQTVYEQYF	TGCAGCGGGGGACAGACTGTCTACGAGCAGTACTTC
TRBV18	-	-	TRBJ1-5	CASSEDNQPQHF	TGTGCCAGCTCTGAGGACAATCAGCCCCAGCATTTT
TRBV6-2/TRBV6-3	TRBD1	few	TRBJ2-2	CASSYKTGEYRIANTGELFF	TGTGCCAGCAGTTATAAGACAGGGGAGTACCGAATTGCGAACACCGGGGAGCTGTTTTTT
TRBV2	-	-	TRBJ2-7	CASRNVNEQYF	TGTGCCAGCAGGAACGTTAACGAGCAGTACTTC
TRBV12-3/TRBV12-4	-	many	TRBJ1-1	CASSFSRVNTEAFF	TGTGCCAGCAGTTTTTCGAGAGTGAACACTGAAGCTTTCTTT
TRBV18	-	few	TRBJ1-1	CASSPNSGMMNTEAFF	TGTGCCAGCTCACCAAATTCCGGGATGATGAACACTGAAGCTTTCTTT
TRBV19	-	-	TRBJ2-2	CASNEGTGELFF	TGTGCCAGTAACGAGGGCACCGGGGAGCTGTTTTTT